The rows below give T cell receptor beta chains drawn from one sample of a study of cytomegalovirus exposure and HLA in healthy donors. Repertoires were generated with immunoSEQ multiplex PCR, while TCRdb's copy carries only in-frame clones and drops some. The sample lists 120,000 or so clones, about 90% occurring once. The specimen was PBMCs. The receptor source for this set is a woman aged 18-29 years in good health and CMV-seronegative. The CDR3 runs from the conserved cysteine through the conserved F or W. D genes are given only for firm matches. Clone size is shown for a subset of rows, as once, few, many or a class of expanded clone.

TGTGCCAGCAGCTCCACCGGGGGCTACGAGCAGTACTTC	CASSSTGGYEQYF	NA	TRBV7-2	TRBJ2-7	NA
TGCGCCAGCAGCCAAGGGCAGATGCTTAATTCACCCCTCCACTTT	CASSQGQMLNSPLHF	NA	TRBV4-1	TRBJ1-6	NA
TGCGCCAGCAGCCAAGATCGATCAGGGGCGAACCCGACTGAAAACATTCAGTACTTC	CASSQDRSGANPTENIQYF	NA	TRBV4-3	TRBJ2-4	once
TGCAGCGTTGAAAAAGCCTACTCGAGCTCCTACAATGAGCAGTTCTTC	CSVEKAYSSSYNEQFF	NA	TRBV29-1	TRBJ2-1	NA
TGTGCCACCAGCAGAGATCGACAGGGGTTCCCCTACAATGAGCAGTTCTTC	CATSRDRQGFPYNEQFF	TRBD1	TRBV15	TRBJ2-1	NA
TGTGCCAGCAGTGAACAGGGGTCTAACTATGGCTACACCTTC	CASSEQGSNYGYTF	NA	TRBV2	TRBJ1-2	NA
TGTGCCAGCAGGGGACACGGGGCCGGGGAGCTGTTTTTT	CASRGHGAGELFF	NA	TRBV25-1	TRBJ2-2	NA
TGTGCCAGCAGCTCACAGGGCGGCACTGAAGCTTTCTTT	CASSSQGGTEAFF	NA	TRBV7-9	TRBJ1-1	once
TGTGCCAGCAGCTTTGCGGGGCAGAACACCGGGGAGCTGTTTTTT	CASSFAGQNTGELFF	NA	TRBV5-6	TRBJ2-2	NA
TGCGCCAGCAGCTCCGGGACAGGGGCCTTGGCTGAAGCTTTCTTT	CASSSGTGALAEAFF	TRBD1	TRBV5-1	TRBJ1-1	NA
TGTGCCAGCAGCCTCGACAGGGGCTCCTACAATGAGCAGTTCTTC	CASSLDRGSYNEQFF	TRBD1	TRBV6-4	TRBJ2-1	once
TGTGCCAGCAGCCAAATCCGGGACAGCATCACCCAGTACTTC	CASSQIRDSITQYF	TRBD1	TRBV11-2	TRBJ2-5	NA
TGTGCCAGCAGTTTACTTCCGGGACAGGGGGAGCAAGAGACCCAGTACTTC	CASSLLPGQGEQETQYF	TRBD1	TRBV28	TRBJ2-5	NA
TGTGCCAGCAGCTTGTACTCTGGAAACACCATATATTTT	CASSLYSGNTIYF	NA	TRBV7-9	TRBJ1-3	NA
TGTGCCAGCAGTGGCCAAACTAGCGGGCCCACCCGGCGCTACGAGCAGTACTTC	CASSGQTSGPTRRYEQYF	TRBD2	TRBV25-1	TRBJ2-7	NA
TGTGCCAGTAGTCGACAGGGGGCAAACTCTCGGAATGAGCAGTTCTTC	CASSRQGANSRNEQFF	TRBD1	TRBV19	TRBJ2-1	NA
TGCGCCAGCAAACCACTCGGACAGGGTGGACACTACGAGCAGTACTTC	CASKPLGQGGHYEQYF	TRBD1	TRBV5-1	TRBJ2-7	NA
TGTGCCAGCAGCCCTTTCGAGGGTTCGCCTATCTATGGCTACACCTTC	CASSPFEGSPIYGYTF	NA	TRBV5-6	TRBJ1-2	NA
TGTGCCTGGAGTGCCACACGGGGGACTAGCGGTATCCCCTACAATGAGCAGTTCTTC	CAWSATRGTSGIPYNEQFF	TRBD2	TRBV30	TRBJ2-1	NA
TGTGCCAGCAGCTTAAGCGGGGCAGGCTCCTACGAGCAGTACTTC	CASSLSGAGSYEQYF	TRBD2	TRBV11-1	TRBJ2-7	NA
TGTGCCAGCAGCTCACACCCGGGACTAGCGGGAGGGCCATACGAGCAGTACTTC	CASSSHPGLAGGPYEQYF	TRBD2	TRBV7-9	TRBJ2-7	NA
TGTGCCAGCAGCCAAGGTCGGGGACAGGGGAGCTACGAGCAGTACTTC	CASSQGRGQGSYEQYF	TRBD1	TRBV4-2	TRBJ2-7	NA
TGTGCCACTGAGGGTACTAGCGGGAGGGAGCTGTTTTTT	CATEGTSGRELFF	TRBD2	TRBV6-6	TRBJ2-2	NA
TGTGCCAGCAGTTTATTCGGGACTAGTATTTTTGATGAGCAGTTCTTC	CASSLFGTSIFDEQFF	TRBD2	TRBV28	TRBJ2-1	NA
TGTGCCAGCTCACCCCAGACAGGGTCTGGAAACACCATATATTTT	CASSPQTGSGNTIYF	TRBD1	TRBV18	TRBJ1-3	NA
TGTGCCAGCAGCTCGGGGACAGGGGGCGGCAATGAGCAGTTCTTC	CASSSGTGGGNEQFF	TRBD1	TRBV7-9	TRBJ2-1	NA
TGTGCCAGCAGTGACAGGGCGGGAGATGGGGACAATGAGCAGTTCTTC	CASSDRAGDGDNEQFF	TRBD2	TRBV6-4	TRBJ2-1	NA
TGTGCCAGCACAAGTCACCCAGGGAAAAGCAGCGAGCAGTACTTC	CASTSHPGKSSEQYF	NA	TRBV28	TRBJ2-7	NA
TGTGCCAGCACCACAGGCGGGGCTGGCTACACCTTC	CASTTGGAGYTF	NA	TRBV7-2	TRBJ1-2	NA
TGCGCCAGCAGCTTGGGCAGGGTTTCAACAATAAAAAACACTGAAGCTTTCTTT	CASSLGRVSTIKNTEAFF	NA	TRBV5-1	TRBJ1-1	NA
TGTGCCAGCAGCTTTTCGGGGATGCCCTACGAGCAGTACTTC	CASSFSGMPYEQYF	NA	TRBV5-6	TRBJ2-7	NA
TGCGCCAGCAGCCAAGATCGAGCGAAAATCTATGGCTACACCTTC	CASSQDRAKIYGYTF	NA	TRBV4-1	TRBJ1-2	NA
TGTGCCAGCAGCGACGGGACTAGCGGGAGATCAGGCCAGTTCTTC	CASSDGTSGRSGQFF	TRBD2	TRBV9	TRBJ2-1	NA
TGCGCCAGCAGCCAAGTTTCCGGGACAGGCCAGTGGGAAAAACTGTTTTTT	CASSQVSGTGQWEKLFF	TRBD1	TRBV4-3	TRBJ1-4	NA
TGTGCCAGCAGTTTATCGAGGCGGACTAGCGGCAGCTCCTACGAGCAGTACTTC	CASSLSRRTSGSSYEQYF	TRBD2	TRBV27	TRBJ2-7	NA
TGTGCCAGCAGCCGGGGACAGCCCACAGATACGCAGTATTTT	CASSRGQPTDTQYF	TRBD1	TRBV7-3	TRBJ2-3	NA
TGTGCCAGCAGTCGGACTAGCGGGGGGTATACGCAGTATTTT	CASSRTSGGYTQYF	TRBD2	TRBV28	TRBJ2-3	NA
TGTGCCAGCCTTTGGGACGGGAGACGGGATGAGCAGTTCTTC	CASLWDGRRDEQFF	NA	TRBV28	TRBJ2-1	NA
TGTGCCAGCAGCTTACGCGGGGTAGCTGAAGCTTTCTTT	CASSLRGVAEAFF	NA	TRBV7-9	TRBJ1-1	NA
TGCGCCAGCAGCCCCACGCCCCCCTCCTTACTCCCTGCGCTTACCTACGAGCAGTACTTC	CASSPTPPSLLPALTYEQYF	NA	TRBV5-1	TRBJ2-7	NA
TGTGCCAGCAGTGAAGCGGGGGGTGTACGCTCCTACGAGCAGTACTTC	CASSEAGGVRSYEQYF	NA	TRBV6-1	TRBJ2-7	once
TGCAGCGTTCATTCGACTAGCGGGAGTCAAGAGACCCAGTACTTC	CSVHSTSGSQETQYF	TRBD2	TRBV29-1	TRBJ2-5	NA
TGCGCCAGCAGCTTGGCGGGAGATCAGCCCCAGCATTTT	CASSLAGDQPQHF	NA	TRBV5-1	TRBJ1-5	medium-sized
TGTGCCAGCAGCCGCGGACAGGGAGTCTCTGGGGCCAACGTCCTGACTTTC	CASSRGQGVSGANVLTF	TRBD1	TRBV7-9	TRBJ2-6	NA
TGTGCCAGCAGCGTAGATTCAGAAAATTACGAGCAGTACTTC	CASSVDSENYEQYF	NA	TRBV9	TRBJ2-7	NA
TGTGCCAGCAGCAAGCAGGGGACCGAAACAAATGAGCAGTTCTTC	CASSKQGTETNEQFF	NA	TRBV7-2	TRBJ2-1	NA
TGCGCCAGCAGCTTGAGGGGAACTAGCGGTGGGGGTCGGGAGACCCAGTACTTC	CASSLRGTSGGGRETQYF	TRBD2	TRBV5-1	TRBJ2-5	NA
TGTGCCTGGAGTTCTTCTCGGACAGCTTATAGCAATCAGCCCCAGCATTTT	CAWSSSRTAYSNQPQHF	NA	TRBV30	TRBJ1-5	NA
TGTGCCAGCAGCTTCGGATGGAGTGAGCAGTTCTTC	CASSFGWSEQFF	NA	TRBV5-6	TRBJ2-1	NA
TGTGCCAGTAGTCCACGGACTAGCGGGACCTACGGGGGGCAGTTCTTC	CASSPRTSGTYGGQFF	TRBD2	TRBV19	TRBJ2-1	NA
TGTGCCAGCAGTTACTCTCTAAGCGGGAGGGCCCATGAGCAGTTCTTC	CASSYSLSGRAHEQFF	TRBD2	TRBV6-6	TRBJ2-1	NA
TGTGCCAGCAGGGCAACGGTGGCCGGGACAGAAGACCGGAACTATGGCTACACCTTC	CASRATVAGTEDRNYGYTF	TRBD1	TRBV28	TRBJ1-2	NA
TGTGCCACCAGCAGAGGCGGGTCGGAGGAGACCCAGTACTTC	CATSRGGSEETQYF	NA	TRBV15	TRBJ2-5	NA
TGTGCCAGCAGCTTAGGGCCCCTCGAGCAGTACTTC	CASSLGPLEQYF	NA	TRBV7-9	TRBJ2-7	NA
TGTGCCAGCAGCGTAGGGACTAGCGGGGCTGATGAGCAGTTCTTC	CASSVGTSGADEQFF	TRBD2	TRBV9	TRBJ2-1	NA
TGTGCCAGCAGCCCGACAGGGGATATGCAGCCCCAGCATTTT	CASSPTGDMQPQHF	NA	TRBV21-1	TRBJ1-5	once
TGTGCCAGCAGCGCCGCGGATACCTACAATGAGCAGTTCTTC	CASSAADTYNEQFF	NA	TRBV7-9	TRBJ2-1	NA
TGTGCCATCAGTGATATTGACAGAAAGTACGAGCAGTACTTC	CAISDIDRKYEQYF	NA	TRBV10-3	TRBJ2-7	NA
TGCGCCAGCAGCCCGAGACTAGCGGGGGCCGACAATGAGCAGTTCTTC	CASSPRLAGADNEQFF	TRBD2	TRBV5-1	TRBJ2-1	NA